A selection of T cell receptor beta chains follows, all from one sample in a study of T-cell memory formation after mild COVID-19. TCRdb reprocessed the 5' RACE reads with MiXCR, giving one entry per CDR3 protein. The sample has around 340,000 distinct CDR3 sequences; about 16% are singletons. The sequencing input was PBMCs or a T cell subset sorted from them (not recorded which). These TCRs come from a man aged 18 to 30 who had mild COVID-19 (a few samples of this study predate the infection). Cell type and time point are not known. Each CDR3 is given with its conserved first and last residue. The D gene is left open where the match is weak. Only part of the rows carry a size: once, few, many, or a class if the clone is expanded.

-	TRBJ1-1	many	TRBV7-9	CASSPSGDTEAFF	TGTGCCAGCAGCCCTTCGGGGGACACTGAAGCTTTCTTT
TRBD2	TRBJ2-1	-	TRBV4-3	CASRPGLARGNEQFF	TGCGCCAGCAGGCCCGGACTAGCGAGGGGCAATGAGCAGTTCTTC
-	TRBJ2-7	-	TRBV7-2	CASSPRPSGGTYEQYF	TGTGCCAGCAGCCCCCGACCGTCAGGGGGGACTTACGAGCAGTACTTC
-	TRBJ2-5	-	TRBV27	CASIGGLGETQYF	TGTGCCAGTATCGGGGGGCTGGGAGAGACCCAGTACTTC
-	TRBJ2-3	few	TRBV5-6	CASSLFQMGTDTQYF	TGTGCCAGCAGCTTGTTCCAGATGGGGACAGATACGCAGTATTTT
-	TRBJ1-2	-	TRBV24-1	CATSDFEGSLYGYTF	TGTGCCACCAGTGATTTCGAGGGCTCCCTTTATGGCTACACCTTC
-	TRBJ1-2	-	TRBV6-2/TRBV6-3	CASSRQASSYGYTF	TGTGCCAGCAGTCGACAGGCGTCAAGCTATGGCTACACCTTC
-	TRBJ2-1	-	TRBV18	CASSPGQASEQFF	TGTGCCAGCTCACCAGGGCAGGCCAGCGAGCAGTTCTTC
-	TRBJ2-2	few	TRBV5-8	CASSFTGFGGTGELFF	TGTGCCAGCAGCTTTACAGGGTTCGGTGGAACCGGGGAGCTGTTTTTT
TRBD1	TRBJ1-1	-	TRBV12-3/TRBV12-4	CASSRQGFRTEAFF	TGTGCCAGCAGCCGACAGGGGTTTCGCACTGAAGCTTTCTTT
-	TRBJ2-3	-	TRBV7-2	CASSLYMLQYF	TGTGCCAGCAGCTTATATATGTTACAGTATTTT
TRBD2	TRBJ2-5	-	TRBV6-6	CASSSFGSGGSQETQYF	TGTGCCAGCAGTTCCTTTGGTAGCGGGGGAAGCCAAGAGACCCAGTACTTC
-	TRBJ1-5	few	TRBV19	CASRGELERAQPQHF	TGTGCCAGTCGGGGAGAACTAGAGCGGGCACAGCCCCAGCATTTT
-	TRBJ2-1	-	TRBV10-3	CASWTASSSYNEQFF	TGTGCCTCTTGGACAGCCTCGAGCTCCTACAATGAGCAGTTCTTC
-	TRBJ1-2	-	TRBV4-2	CASSQDRRNYGYTF	TGTGCCAGCAGCCAAGACAGGAGAAACTATGGCTACACCTTC
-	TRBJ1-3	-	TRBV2	CASSEGRGGNTIYF	TGTGCCAGCAGTGAGGGCAGGGGTGGAAACACCATATATTTT
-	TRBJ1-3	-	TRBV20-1	CSARDEAGNTIYF	TGCAGTGCTAGAGACGAAGCTGGAAACACCATATATTTT
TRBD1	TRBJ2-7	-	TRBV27	CASGDRGRYEQYF	TGTGCCAGCGGGGACAGGGGGCGTTATGAGCAGTACTTC
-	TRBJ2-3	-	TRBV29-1	CSVEDHTGDNTQYF	TGCAGCGTTGAAGATCACACCGGAGATAATACGCAGTATTTT
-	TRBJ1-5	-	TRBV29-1	CSAKEGLGNQPQHF	TGCAGCGCCAAGGAGGGTCTAGGCAATCAGCCCCAGCATTTT
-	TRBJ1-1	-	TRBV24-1	CAARRGQAFF	TGTGCCGCTCGCCGGGGGCAAGCTTTCTTT
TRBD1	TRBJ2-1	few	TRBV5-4	CASRGQGNNEQFF	TGTGCCAGCAGGGGACAGGGGAACAATGAGCAGTTCTTC
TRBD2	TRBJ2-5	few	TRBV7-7	CASSPGTSGGAKTQYF	TGTGCTAGCAGCCCCGGGACTAGCGGGGGGGCGAAGACCCAGTACTTC
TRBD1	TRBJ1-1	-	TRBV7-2	CASGSRGGTEAFF	TGTGCCAGCGGCAGCAGGGGGGGCACTGAAGCTTTCTTT
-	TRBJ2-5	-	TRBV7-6	CASSPTPGDQGTQYF	TGTGCCAGCAGTCCCACTCCAGGGGACCAGGGGACCCAGTACTTC
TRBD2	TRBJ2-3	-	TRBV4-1	CASTLSAGATSDTQYF	TGCGCCAGCACCCTATCAGCGGGGGCCACCTCAGATACGCAGTATTTT
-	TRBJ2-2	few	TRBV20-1	CSARGGVAGELFF	TGCAGTGCTAGAGGGGGAGTCGCCGGGGAGCTGTTTTTT
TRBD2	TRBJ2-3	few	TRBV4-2	CASSQGSRGGEDTQYF	TGTGCCAGCAGCCAAGGGTCGCGGGGGGGCGAGGATACGCAGTATTTT
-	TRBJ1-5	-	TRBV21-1	CASSAPLWGCNQPQHF	TGTGCCAGCAGCGCCCCCCTATGGGGCTGCAATCAGCCCCAGCATTTT
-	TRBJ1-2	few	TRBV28	CASKFSDIENYGYTF	TGTGCCAGCAAGTTTTCGGACATAGAGAACTATGGCTACACCTTC
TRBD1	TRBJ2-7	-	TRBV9	CASSGLGTGSKGEQYF	TGTGCCAGCAGCGGACTAGGGACAGGGTCAAAAGGCGAGCAGTACTTC
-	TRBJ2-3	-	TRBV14	CASSQETSYTDTQYF	TGTGCCAGCAGCCAAGAGACCAGTTACACAGATACGCAGTATTTT
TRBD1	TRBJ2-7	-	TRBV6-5	CASTRDGTGFYEQYF	TGTGCCAGCACCCGCGACGGGACAGGGTTCTACGAGCAGTACTTC
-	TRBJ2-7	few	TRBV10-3	CAISETRQGGTYEQYF	TGTGCCATCAGTGAGACGCGACAGGGAGGCACCTACGAGCAGTACTTC
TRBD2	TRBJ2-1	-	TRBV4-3	CASSQDRSGSYNEQFF	TGCGCCAGCAGCCAAGATCGTAGCGGGTCGTACAATGAGCAGTTCTTC
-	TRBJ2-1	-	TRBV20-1	CSAPSYHNEQFF	TGCAGTGCTCCTTCCTACCACAATGAGCAGTTCTTC